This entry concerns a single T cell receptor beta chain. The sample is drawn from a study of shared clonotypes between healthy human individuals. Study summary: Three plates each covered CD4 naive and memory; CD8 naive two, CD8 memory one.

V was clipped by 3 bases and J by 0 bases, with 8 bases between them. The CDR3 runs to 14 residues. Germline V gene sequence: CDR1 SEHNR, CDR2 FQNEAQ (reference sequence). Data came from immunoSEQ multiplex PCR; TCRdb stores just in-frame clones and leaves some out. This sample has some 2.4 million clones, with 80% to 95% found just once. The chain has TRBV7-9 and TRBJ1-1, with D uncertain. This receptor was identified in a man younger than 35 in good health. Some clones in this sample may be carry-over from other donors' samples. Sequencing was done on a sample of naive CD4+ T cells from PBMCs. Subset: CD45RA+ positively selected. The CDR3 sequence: CASSFGSLNTEAFF. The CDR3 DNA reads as TGTGCCAGCAGCTTTGGGAGCTTGAACACTGAAGCTTTCTTT.